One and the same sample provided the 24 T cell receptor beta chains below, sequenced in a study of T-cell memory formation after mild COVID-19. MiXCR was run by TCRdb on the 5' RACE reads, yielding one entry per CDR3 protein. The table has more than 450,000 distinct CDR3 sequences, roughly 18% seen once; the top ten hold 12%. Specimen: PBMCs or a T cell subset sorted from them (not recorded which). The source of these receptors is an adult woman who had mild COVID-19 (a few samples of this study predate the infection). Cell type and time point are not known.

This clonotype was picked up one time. CDR3 in amino acids: CASSKVGGGGLNTEAFF. The CDR3 DNA reads TGTGCCAGCAGCAAAGTCGGTGGTGGGGGGCTGAACACTGAAGCTTTCTTT. The gene calls are TRBV21-1 and TRBJ1-1; the DNA was not used to check the table's D call, TRBD1. TRBV21-1 counts as a pseudogene. The CDR3 is made up of 17 amino acids.

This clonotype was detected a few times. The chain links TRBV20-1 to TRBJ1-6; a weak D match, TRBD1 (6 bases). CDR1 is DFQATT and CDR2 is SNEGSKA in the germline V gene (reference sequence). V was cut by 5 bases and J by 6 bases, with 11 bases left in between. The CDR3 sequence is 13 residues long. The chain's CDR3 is CSAAPDSNSPLHF. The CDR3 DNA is TGCAGTGCTGCCCCGGACAGTAATTCACCCCTCCACTTT.

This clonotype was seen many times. This CDR3 reads CASSPVLLPQHF. CDR3 nucleotides: TGTGCCAGCAGTCCTGTTTTGTTGCCCCAGCATTTT. V is TRBV6-2 or TRBV6-3 and J is TRBJ1-5, with D uncertain. The CDR3 contains 12 residues. Germline V lookup: CDR1 MNHEY, CDR2 SVGEGT. The germline V and J ends were trimmed by 5 bases and 9 bases, with 11 bases remaining between them.

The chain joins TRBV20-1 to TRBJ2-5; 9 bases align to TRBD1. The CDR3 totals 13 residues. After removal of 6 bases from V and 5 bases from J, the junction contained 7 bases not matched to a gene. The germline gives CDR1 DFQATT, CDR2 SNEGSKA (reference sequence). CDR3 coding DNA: TGCAGTGCGAAGGGACAGGGTAGGGAGACCCAGTACTTC. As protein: CSAKGQGRETQYF.

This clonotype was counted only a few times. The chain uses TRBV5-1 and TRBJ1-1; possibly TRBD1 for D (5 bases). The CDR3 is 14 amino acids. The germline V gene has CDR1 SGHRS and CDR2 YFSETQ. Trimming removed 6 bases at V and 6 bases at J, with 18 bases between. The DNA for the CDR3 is TGCGCCAGCATCGGGATGGGGGTATGGCCTGAAGCTTTCTTT. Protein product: CASIGMGVWPEAFF.

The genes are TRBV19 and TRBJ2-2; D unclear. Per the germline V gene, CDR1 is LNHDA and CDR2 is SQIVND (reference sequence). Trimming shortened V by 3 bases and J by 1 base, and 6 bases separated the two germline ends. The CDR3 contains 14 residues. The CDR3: CASSIIMNTGELFF. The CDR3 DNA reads TGTGCCAGTAGTATTATTATGAACACCGGGGAGCTGTTTTTT. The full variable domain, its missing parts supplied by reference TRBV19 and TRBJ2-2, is DGGITQSPKYLFRKEGQNVTLSCEQNLNHDAMYWYRQDPGQGLRLIYYSQIVNDFQKGDIAEGYSVSREKKESFPLTVTSAQKNPTAFYLCASSIIMNTGELFFGEGSRLTVL.

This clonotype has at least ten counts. The CDR3 DNA reads as TGCGCCAGCAGCCCGACAGGGGCAAAAGAAAAACTGTTTTTT. This codes for CASSPTGAKEKLFF. This rearrangement joins TRBV5-1 to TRBJ1-4; 8 positions match TRBD1. The CDR3 has 14 residues. Germline V lookup: CDR1 SGHRS, CDR2 YFSETQ. With 4 bases clipped from V and 8 bases from J, the junction kept 7 bases outside the gene matches.

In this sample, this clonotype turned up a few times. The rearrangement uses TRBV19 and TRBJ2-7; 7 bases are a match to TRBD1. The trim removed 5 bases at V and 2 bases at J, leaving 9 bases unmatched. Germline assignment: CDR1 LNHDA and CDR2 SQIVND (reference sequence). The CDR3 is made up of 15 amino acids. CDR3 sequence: CASSDRAIRTYEQYF. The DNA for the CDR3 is TGTGCCAGTAGTGACAGGGCCATTCGGACCTACGAGCAGTACTTC. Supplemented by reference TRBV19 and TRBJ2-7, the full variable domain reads DGGITQSPKYLFRKEGQNVTLSCEQNLNHDAMYWYRQDPGQGLRLIYYSQIVNDFQKGDIAEGYSVSREKKESFPLTVTSAQKNPTAFYLCASSDRAIRTYEQYFGPGTRLTVT.

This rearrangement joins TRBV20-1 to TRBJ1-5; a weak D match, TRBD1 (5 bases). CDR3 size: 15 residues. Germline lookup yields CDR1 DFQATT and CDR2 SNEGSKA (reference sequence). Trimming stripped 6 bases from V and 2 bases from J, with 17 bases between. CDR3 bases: TGCAGTGCCCCCGAGGGAGGGGTCGGCAATCAGCCCCAGCATTTT. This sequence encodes CSAPEGGVGNQPQHF.

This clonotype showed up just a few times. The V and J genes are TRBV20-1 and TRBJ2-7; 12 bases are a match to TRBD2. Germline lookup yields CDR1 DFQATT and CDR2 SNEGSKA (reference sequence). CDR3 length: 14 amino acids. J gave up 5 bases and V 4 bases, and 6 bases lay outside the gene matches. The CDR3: CSATTSGGPHEQYF. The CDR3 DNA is TGCAGTGCTACTACTAGCGGGGGGCCCCACGAGCAGTACTTC.

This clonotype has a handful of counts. CDR3 nucleotides: TGCGCCAGCAGCTTAACGGGGGAGGTCTACGAGCAGTACTTC. It codes for CASSLTGEVYEQYF. The chain is built from TRBV5-1 and TRBJ2-7, with D perhaps matching TRBD2 (6 bases). Germline CDR1 SGHRS, CDR2 YFSETQ. The CDR3 runs 14 residues. V lost 2 bases to trimming and J lost 3 bases, with 12 bases between them. Filled out from reference TRBV5-1 and TRBJ2-7, the complete variable domain reads KAGVTQTPRYLIKTRGQQVTLSCSPISGHRSVSWYQQTPGQGLQFLFEYFSETQRNKGNFPGRFSGRQFSNSRSEMNVSTLELGDSALYLCASSLTGEVYEQYFGPGTRLTVT.

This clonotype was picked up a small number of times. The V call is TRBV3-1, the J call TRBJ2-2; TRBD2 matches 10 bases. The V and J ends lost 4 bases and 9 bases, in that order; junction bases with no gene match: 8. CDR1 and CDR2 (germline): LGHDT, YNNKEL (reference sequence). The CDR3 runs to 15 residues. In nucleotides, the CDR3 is TGTGCCAGCAGCCCCGAGCGGGGGGGCATCTGGGAGCTGTTTTTT. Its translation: CASSPERGGIWELFF. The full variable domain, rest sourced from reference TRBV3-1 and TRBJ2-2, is DTAVSQTPKYLVTQMGNDKSIKCEQNLGHDTMYWYKQDSKKFLKIMFSYNNKELIINETVPNRFSPKSPDKAHLNLHINSLELGDSAVYFCASSPERGGIWELFFGEGSRLTVL.

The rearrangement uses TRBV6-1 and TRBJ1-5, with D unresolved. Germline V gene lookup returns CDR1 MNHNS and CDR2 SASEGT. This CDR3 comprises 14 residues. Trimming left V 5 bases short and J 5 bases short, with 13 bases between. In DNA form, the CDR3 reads TGTGCCAGCAGTCCCCCGGGAGTCTATCAGCCCCAGCATTTT. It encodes CASSPPGVYQPQHF.

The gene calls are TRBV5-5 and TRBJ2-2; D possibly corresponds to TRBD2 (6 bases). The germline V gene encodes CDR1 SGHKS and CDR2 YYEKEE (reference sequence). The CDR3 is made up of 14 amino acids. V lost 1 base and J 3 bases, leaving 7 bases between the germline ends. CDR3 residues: CASSLWGDTGELFF. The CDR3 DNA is TGTGCCAGCAGCTTGTGGGGGGACACCGGGGAGCTGTTTTTT.

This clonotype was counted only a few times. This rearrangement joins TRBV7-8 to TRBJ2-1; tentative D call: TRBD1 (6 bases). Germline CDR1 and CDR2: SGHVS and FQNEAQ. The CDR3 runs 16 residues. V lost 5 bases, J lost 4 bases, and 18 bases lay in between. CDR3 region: CASSPRGRGQYNEQFF. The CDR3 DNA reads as TGTGCCAGCAGCCCGAGGGGCAGGGGACAATACAATGAGCAGTTCTTC.

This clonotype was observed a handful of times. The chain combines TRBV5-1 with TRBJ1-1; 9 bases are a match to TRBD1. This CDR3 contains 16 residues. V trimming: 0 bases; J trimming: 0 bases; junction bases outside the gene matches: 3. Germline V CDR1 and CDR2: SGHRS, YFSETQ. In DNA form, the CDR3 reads TGCGCCAGCAGCTTGGCGGGACAGGGCCTGAACACTGAAGCTTTCTTT. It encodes CASSLAGQGLNTEAFF. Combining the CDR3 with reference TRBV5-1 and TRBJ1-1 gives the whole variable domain KAGVTQTPRYLIKTRGQQVTLSCSPISGHRSVSWYQQTPGQGLQFLFEYFSETQRNKGNFPGRFSGRQFSNSRSEMNVSTLELGDSALYLCASSLAGQGLNTEAFFGQGTRLTVV.

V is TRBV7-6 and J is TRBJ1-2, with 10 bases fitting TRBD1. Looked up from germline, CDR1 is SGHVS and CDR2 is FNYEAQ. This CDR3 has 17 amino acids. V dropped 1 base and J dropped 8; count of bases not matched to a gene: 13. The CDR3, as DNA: TGTGCCAGCAGCTTAGGAACTCCTAGGACAGGGGGAAGGGGCTACACCTTC. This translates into CASSLGTPRTGGRGYTF.

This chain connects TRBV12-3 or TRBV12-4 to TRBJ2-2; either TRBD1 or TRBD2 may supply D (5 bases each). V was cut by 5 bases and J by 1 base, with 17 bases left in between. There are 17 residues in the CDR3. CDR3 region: CASSRGTQSMNTGELFF. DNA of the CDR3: TGTGCCAGCAGTCGAGGGACCCAATCTATGAACACCGGGGAGCTGTTTTTT.

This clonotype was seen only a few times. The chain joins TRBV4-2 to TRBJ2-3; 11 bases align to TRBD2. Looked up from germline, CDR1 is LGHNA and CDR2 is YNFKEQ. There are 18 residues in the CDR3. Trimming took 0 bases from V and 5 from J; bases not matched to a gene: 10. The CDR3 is CASSQELTSGAREDTQYF. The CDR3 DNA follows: TGTGCCAGCAGCCAAGAATTGACTAGCGGGGCCCGGGAAGATACGCAGTATTTT.

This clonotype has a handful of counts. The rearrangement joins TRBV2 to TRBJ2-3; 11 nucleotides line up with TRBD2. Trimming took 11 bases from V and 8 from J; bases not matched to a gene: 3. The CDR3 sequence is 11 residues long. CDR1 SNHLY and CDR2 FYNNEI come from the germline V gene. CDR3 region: CAELAGVTQYF. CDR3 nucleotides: TGTGCCGAACTAGCGGGGGTTACGCAGTATTTT. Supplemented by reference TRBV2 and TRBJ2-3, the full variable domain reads EPEVTQTPSHQVTQMGQEVILRCVPISNHLYFYWYRQILGQKVEFLVSFYNNEISEKSEIFDDQFSVERPDGSNFTLKIRSTKLEDSAMYFCAELAGVTQYFGPGTRLTVL.

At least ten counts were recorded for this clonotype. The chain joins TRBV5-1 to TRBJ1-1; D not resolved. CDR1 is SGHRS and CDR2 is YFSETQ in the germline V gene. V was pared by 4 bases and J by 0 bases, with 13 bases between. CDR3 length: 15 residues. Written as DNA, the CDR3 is TGCGCCAGCAGCCCTGGTGGGGTCATGAACACTGAAGCTTTCTTT. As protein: CASSPGGVMNTEAFF.

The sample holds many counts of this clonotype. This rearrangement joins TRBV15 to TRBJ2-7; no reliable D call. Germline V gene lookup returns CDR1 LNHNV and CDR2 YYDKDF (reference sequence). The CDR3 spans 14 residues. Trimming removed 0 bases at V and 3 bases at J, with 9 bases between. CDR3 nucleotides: TGTGCCACCAGCAGAGATCTGGGTCTCTACGAGCAGTACTTC. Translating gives CATSRDLGLYEQYF.

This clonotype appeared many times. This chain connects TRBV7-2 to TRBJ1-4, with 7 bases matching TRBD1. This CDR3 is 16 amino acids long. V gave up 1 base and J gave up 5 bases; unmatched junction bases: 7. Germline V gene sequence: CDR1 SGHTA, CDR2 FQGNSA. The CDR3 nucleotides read TGTGCCAGCAGCTTAGTTGGAGGGGGCATGAATGAAAAACTGTTTTTT. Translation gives CASSLVGGGMNEKLFF.

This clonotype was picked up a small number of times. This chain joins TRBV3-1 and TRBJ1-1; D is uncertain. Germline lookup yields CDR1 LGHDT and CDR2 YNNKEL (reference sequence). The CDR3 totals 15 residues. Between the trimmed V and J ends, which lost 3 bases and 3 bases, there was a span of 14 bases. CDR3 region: CASSQEVSGDTEAFF. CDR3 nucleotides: TGTGCCAGCAGCCAGGAAGTTAGTGGGGACACTGAAGCTTTCTTT.